This TCR beta chain was sequenced during a study of beta chain features in type 1 diabetes. With regard to this clone: The antigen is unknown.

Since all of the isolated RNA was reverse transcribed, expressed TCRB transcripts were what got sequenced. Assay: immunoSEQ multiplex PCR; the TCRdb copy retains only in-frame clones and omits some. The sample includes about 390,000 clones, 8.5% to 10% of them seen just once. Germline lookup yields CDR1 SGHDN and CDR2 FVKESK. The ends lost 4 bases at V and 2 bases at J; junction bases unmatched: 5. This CDR3 has 15 residues. Study-wide results and limits: When Type 1 diabetes patients were examined, their TCRB CDR3s proved moderately but significantly shorter in all four CD4+ subsets.

The sequence derives from a man aged 30 to 39 with type 1 diabetes. Sequencing was performed on central memory CD4+ T cells from blood. The chain links TRBV14 to TRBJ1-2, with 9 bases fitting TRBD1. The DNA of the CDR3 is TGTGCCAGCAGCCCCGGACAGGGGATCAACTATGGCTACACCTTC. This gives the protein CASSPGQGINYGYTF.